These 17 T cell receptor beta chains were all obtained from the same sample, sequenced in a study of blood T cells in healthy people across ages. A J-beta primer mix and a sample-barcoded 5' primer were used in a second PCR of roughly 7 to 12 cycles. TCRdb reprocessed the 5' RACE reads with MiXCR, giving one entry per CDR3 protein. The repertoire includes about 840,000 distinct CDR3 sequences, 25% to 35% of them detected once, and roughly 10% sits in the top ten. These sequences were also reported in another study, on T cells of mothers and their children.

The sample comprised blood. These receptors originate from a middle-aged woman in good health.

The chain employs TRBV7-3 and TRBJ2-7; a weak D match, TRBD2 (6 bases). The V end lost 5 bases, the J end lost 6 bases, and 17 bases lay between the germline ends. CDR3 length: 14 residues. Germline-derived CDR1 and CDR2 are SGHTA and FQGTGA. DNA for the CDR3: TGTGCCAGCAGCCCGATCGGGACTGGGGGCGAGCAGTACTTC. Its translation: CASSPIGTGGEQYF. Full variable domain (missing parts from reference TRBV7-3 and TRBJ2-7): GAGVSQTPSNKVTEKGKYVELRCDPISGHTALYWYRQSLGQGPEFLIYFQGTGAADDSGLPNDRFFAVRPEGSVSTLKIQRTERGDSAVYLCASSPIGTGGEQYFGPGTRLTVT.

Many counts were recorded for this clonotype. The V gene is TRBV4-1, the J gene TRBJ2-3; D is unresolved. CDR3 length: 16 amino acids. Germline CDR1 reads MGHRA; CDR2 reads YSYEKL. V was trimmed by 1 base and J by 0 bases, leaving 11 bases between them. CDR3 sequence reads: CASSQGALASTDTQYF. The CDR3 DNA reads TGCGCCAGCAGCCAAGGTGCTCTGGCTAGCACAGATACGCAGTATTTT.

This clonotype was counted ten times or more. The rearrangement links TRBV7-2 to TRBJ1-2, with 8 nucleotides matching TRBD1. J lost 7 bases, V lost 5 bases, and 6 bases had no gene match. Germline lookup yields CDR1 SGHTA and CDR2 FQGNSA. The CDR3 spans 13 residues. CDR3 sequence (DNA): TGTGCCAGCAGCCCCGGACAGGGTTCTGGCTACACCTTC. Translating it yields CASSPGQGSGYTF.

This clonotype turned up a few times. The chain couples TRBV3-1 to TRBJ2-1; D is uncertain. Trimming removed 1 base from V and 9 bases from J, with 10 bases in between. The germline CDR1 and CDR2 sequences are LGHDT and YNNKEL (reference sequence). The CDR3 has 13 residues. The CDR3, as DNA: TGTGCCAGCAGCCAAGTATTGGTAGGTGAGCAGTTCTTC. Translating gives CASSQVLVGEQFF.

The chain has TRBV12-3 or TRBV12-4 and TRBJ2-5; no clear D. V shed 5 bases and J shed 5 bases, with 9 bases lying between them. The CDR3 has 12 amino acids. The chain's CDR3 is CASSAGAETQYF. The CDR3 DNA follows: TGTGCCAGCAGTGCTGGAGCGGAGACCCAGTACTTC.

This clonotype was counted once. The CDR3 DNA is TGTGCCACCAGTGAGTCTTCACCGAACACTGAAGCTTTCTTT. Protein product: CATSESSPNTEAFF. The chain employs TRBV24-1 and TRBJ1-1; D is undetermined. CDR1 is KGHDR, CDR2 SFDVKD, per germline. The CDR3 spans 14 residues. Trimming removed 4 bases at V and 1 base at J, with 9 bases between.

About this clonotype itself: Because it lacks the conserved phenylalanine or tryptophan at the end, this CDR3 is likely a read error. The rearrangement joins TRBV28 to TRBJ2-4; 8 bases are a match to TRBD1. Judging by the DNA end, TRBJ2-7 fits better; the J call may be wrong. The germline V gene encodes CDR1 MDHEN and CDR2 SYDVKM. The CDR3 sequence is 16 residues long. The CDR3 nucleotides are TGTGCCAGCAGTTTCCCTCCGGGACAGGCCTCCTACGAGCAGTACTGC. Its translation: CASSFPPGQASYEQYC.

In its sample, this clonotype was seen many times. V and J are TRBV28 and TRBJ1-5; 9 nucleotides agree with TRBD1. From germline, CDR1 is MDHEN and CDR2 SYDVKM. After removal of 5 bases from V and 12 bases from J, the junction contained 11 bases not matched to a gene. The CDR3 contains 14 residues. The DNA of the CDR3 is TGTGCCAGCAGTCCGACAGGGGGAAGAATGCTCCAGCATTTT. It is translated as CASSPTGGRMLQHF.

As for this clonotype: Possible read error: a much larger clone is one base away. V usage is TRBV5-6 and J usage is TRBJ2-4, with D hard to call. The germline V gene has CDR1 SGHDT and CDR2 YYEEEE. The CDR3 totals 15 residues. The chain's CDR3 is CASSSRAIGPYEQCF. DNA for the CDR3: TGTGCCAGCAGCTCCCGAGCCATCGGCCCCTACGAGCAGTGCTTC.

This clonotype turned up a few times. The CDR3 DNA reads as TGTGCCAGCAGCGAACCCCGGGACTACTGGGAGACCCAGTACTTC. Protein product: CASSEPRDYWETQYF. The chain uses TRBV7-2 and TRBJ2-5; 7 nucleotides line up with TRBD2. Trimming cost V 5 bases and J 5 bases; bases outside gene matches: 11. The CDR3 spans 15 residues. Germline V CDR1 and CDR2: SGHTA, FQGNSA.

This clonotype was counted between two and nine times. The V gene is TRBV5-1, the J gene TRBJ1-1; 7 nucleotides line up with TRBD1. The CDR3 has 15 residues. The trim removed 1 base at V and 1 base at J, leaving 4 bases unmatched. Germline-derived CDR1 and CDR2 are SGHRS and YFSETQ. CDR3 sequence: CASSLQGQSNTEAFF. Written as DNA, the CDR3 is TGCGCCAGCAGCTTGCAGGGACAGTCGAACACTGAAGCTTTCTTT.

This clonotype came up a few times. The chain links TRBV24-1 to TRBJ1-2; D is ambiguous. Trimming removed 4 bases from V and 4 bases from J, with 18 bases in between. Germline assignment: CDR1 KGHDR and CDR2 SFDVKD. The CDR3 loop spans 16 amino acids. The CDR3 is CATSEPQPGVGYGYTF. For the CDR3, the DNA is TGTGCCACCAGTGAACCACAGCCCGGGGTCGGCTATGGCTACACCTTC.

V gene TRBV20-1 combines with J gene TRBJ2-1; perhaps TRBD2 as D (6 bases). In germline, CDR1 is DFQATT, CDR2 SNEGSKA (reference sequence). The ends were cut back, 0 bases at V and 8 bases at J, with 17 bases in the middle. The CDR3 is 15 amino acids. CDR3 sequence: CSARDLGKAGYEQFF. The CDR3 DNA reads TGCAGTGCTAGAGATTTAGGAAAGGCGGGGTATGAGCAGTTCTTC.

This clonotype was found a few times. A much larger clone is a single base away; this may be a read error. V and J are TRBV20-1 and TRBJ2-7; D gene unclear. The CDR3 extends over 9 amino acids. The germline gives CDR1 DFQATT, CDR2 SNEGSKA (reference sequence). CDR3 in amino acids: CSARNEQYF. Written as DNA, the CDR3 is TGCAGCGCTCGGAATGAGCAGTACTTC.

This clonotype was counted many times. CDR3 nucleotides: TGTGCCAGCAGCCCTGGGACTAGCGGGGGTGGAACCCAGTACTTC. Its translation: CASSPGTSGGGTQYF. This rearrangement joins TRBV4-2 to TRBJ2-5; TRBD2 aligns across 14 bases. The CDR3 contains 15 residues. The germline gives CDR1 LGHNA, CDR2 YNFKEQ. With 4 bases clipped from V and 8 bases from J, the junction kept 6 bases outside the gene matches.

Note on this clonotype: This may arise from a read error, as a much more abundant clone is one base away. The gene calls are TRBV12-3 or TRBV12-4 and TRBJ2-7, with TRBD2 matching 9 bases. J gave up 2 bases and V 7 bases, and 9 bases lay outside the gene matches. There are 15 residues in the CDR3. The CDR3 DNA is TGTGCCAGCATGCTAGCGGGATTACCGACCTACGAGCAGTACTTC. Translated: CASMLAGLPTYEQYF.

In its sample, this clonotype was seen many times. The chain uses TRBV15 and TRBJ2-7; 7 nucleotides agree with TRBD1. The CDR3 is 15 residues long. Germline CDR1 and CDR2: LNHNV and YYDKDF (reference sequence). After removal of 5 bases from V and 6 bases from J, the junction contained 13 bases not matched to a gene. Here the CDR3 DNA reads TGTGCCACCAGCCCCCGTACGACAGGGTCGGGCGAGCAGTACTTC. Protein product: CATSPRTTGSGEQYF.